This T cell receptor (beta chain) derives from a study of graft-versus-host responses after intestinal transplantation. Across the whole study: Each recipient received a multivisceral, liver-intestinal, or isolated intestinal graft. Among the recipients, all got anti-thymocyte globulin induction and then tacrolimus and steroids for roughly three years. Study-wide points: In recipient marrow, GvH clones were found, and some appeared first in ileum or blood. Early post-transplant falls in HvG clones accompanied the peak levels of circulating GvH clones.

Worth noting for this clone: No antigen is known for it.

V shed 4 bases and J 4 bases; nucleotides not matched to a gene: 9. This CDR3 contains 16 residues. CDR1 and CDR2 from the germline V gene are MNHEY and SVGAGI. Regarding time point: postoperative day 105 after intestinal transplantation (dayNNNN = postoperative day). Clones were sequenced by immunoSEQ multiplex PCR, and TCRdb holds only the in-frame ones, with some missing. The sample lists 9,500 to 12,000 clones, 91% seen once, with around 3.4% in the top ten. The receptor was derived from a human patient who received an intestinal transplant, so some T cells may come from the graft donor. The specimen comprised PBMCs, sampled 105 days after intestinal transplantation. This chain joins TRBV6-5 and TRBJ2-5; 10 nucleotides agree with TRBD2. CDR3 amino acids: CASSSIRAGGGETQYF. The CDR3 nucleotides read TGTGCCAGCAGTTCTATACGAGCGGGAGGGGGAGAGACCCAGTACTTC.